This TCR beta chain was documented in a study of graft-versus-host responses after intestinal transplantation. Overall study: Grafts that recipients had were multivisceral, liver-intestinal, or isolated intestinal transplants. After anti-thymocyte globulin induction, recipients took tacrolimus and steroids for three to four years. The study's findings and limits: Recipient bone marrow held GvH clones, some seen earlier in ileum or blood. Clonal ratios of graft-versus-host to host-versus-graft in allografts were high for patients exhibiting graft-donor T cell macrochimerism.

Some clones are missing from TCRdb's copy, which holds only in-frame ones; the method was immunoSEQ multiplex PCR. The repertoire has roughly 100,000 clones, around 92% of them found once; the top ten carry about 0.18%. Only one count was recorded for this clone. The antigen remains unidentified. The material sequenced was unstimulated CD4+ T cells sorted from spleen or lymph node cells, taken before transplant. This TCR was recovered from a human donor who was the organ donor for an intestinal transplant.

For the CDR3, the DNA is TGTGCCAGCACCCTTAACCGGGGTGAGCAGTTCTTC. The encoded protein is CASTLNRGEQFF. J is TRBJ2-1 and V is TRBV11-2; weak D call: TRBD2 (5 bases). The CDR3 length is 12 residues. V was pared by 7 bases and J by 9 bases, with 13 bases between. Germline V gene lookup returns CDR1 SGHAT and CDR2 FQNNGV.